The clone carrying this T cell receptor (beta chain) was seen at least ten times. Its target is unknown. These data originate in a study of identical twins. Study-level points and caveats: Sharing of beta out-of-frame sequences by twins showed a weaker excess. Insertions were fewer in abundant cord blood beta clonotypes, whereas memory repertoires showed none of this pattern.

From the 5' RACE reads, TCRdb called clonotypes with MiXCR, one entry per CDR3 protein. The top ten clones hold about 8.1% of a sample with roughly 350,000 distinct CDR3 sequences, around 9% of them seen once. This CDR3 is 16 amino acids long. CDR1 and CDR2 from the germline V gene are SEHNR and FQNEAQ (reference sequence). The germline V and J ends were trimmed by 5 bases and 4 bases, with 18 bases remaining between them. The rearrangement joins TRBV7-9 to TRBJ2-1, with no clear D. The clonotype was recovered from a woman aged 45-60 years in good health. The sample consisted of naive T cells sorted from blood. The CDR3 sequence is CASSPRRARIYNEQFF. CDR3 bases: TGTGCCAGCAGCCCCCGTAGGGCGAGGATTTACAATGAGCAGTTCTTC. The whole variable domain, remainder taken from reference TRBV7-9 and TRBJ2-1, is DTGVSQNPRHKITKRGQNVTFRCDPISEHNRLYWYRQTLGQGPEFLTYFQNEAQLEKSRLLSDRFSAERPKGSFSTLEIQRTEQGDSAMYLCASSPRRARIYNEQFFGPGTRLTVL.